The clone carrying this TCR beta chain came up a few times. This sample was included in a study of cytomegalovirus exposure and HLA in healthy donors. Use of 60 Vbeta and 13 Jbeta primers characterized the PCR. Clones were sequenced by immunoSEQ multiplex PCR, and TCRdb holds only the in-frame ones, with some missing. This sample has around 130,000 clones, with around 80% found just once. The source of this sequence is a man younger than 30 in good health and CMV-seronegative. The sequencing input was PBMCs.

The CDR3 sequence: CASSQIRTSGSQAYEQYF. CDR3 bases: TGCGCCAGCAGCCAAATCCGGACTAGCGGGAGTCAAGCCTACGAGCAGTACTTC. The chain couples TRBV4-1 to TRBJ2-7, with 13 bases lining up with TRBD2. CDR3 length: 18 residues. In germline, CDR1 is MGHRA, CDR2 YSYEKL. After removal of 2 bases from V and 2 bases from J, the junction contained 9 bases not matched to a gene.